A selection of T cell receptor beta chains follows, all from one sample in a study of low-dose radiotherapy and immunotherapy resistance in tumors. TCRdb re-called the reads with MiXCR, one entry per CDR3 protein. The sample includes about 60,000 distinct CDR3 sequences, 20% to 25% of them seen just once. This specimen consisted of PBMCs, obtained before treatment. Source of these receptors: a male donor with prostate cancer. CDR3s include the opening cysteine and the closing phenylalanine or tryptophan. A D gene is named only where the DNA matches it firmly. Size is omitted from some rows. Given values are once, few, many or a class for expanded clones.

TGTGCCAGCAGCATCGGGACTAGCGGGAGCTCCTACAATGAGCAGTTCTTC,CASSIGTSGSSYNEQFF,once,TRBV5-6,TRBD2,17,TRBJ2-1
TGTGCCAGGTGGACAGGGCACACCGGGGAGCTGTTTTTT,CARWTGHTGELFF,NA,TRBV6-2/TRBV6-3,TRBD1,13,TRBJ2-2
TGCGCCAGCAGCCAAGAAGGGCCGAGGCTAGCGGGAGGATTGGGTGAGCAGTTCTTC,CASSQEGPRLAGGLGEQFF,many,TRBV4-1,TRBD2,19,TRBJ2-1
TGTGCCAGCAGCGGACAGGGAAAGGCTGTTACTGAAGCTTTCTTT,CASSGQGKAVTEAFF,NA,TRBV28,TRBD1,15,TRBJ1-1
TGCAGCGCTATCCTAGCGTCGTCCGTCTACGAGCAGTACTTC,CSAILASSVYEQYF,many,TRBV29-1,NA,14,TRBJ2-7
TGTGCCAGCAGTGAAGCGGGGCTAGCGGGTTACGAGCAGTACTTC,CASSEAGLAGYEQYF,once,TRBV2,TRBD2,15,TRBJ2-7
TGTGCCAGCAGTTTGGGCACTGAAGCTTTCTTT,CASSLGTEAFF,NA,TRBV6-2/TRBV6-3,NA,11,TRBJ1-1
TGTGCCAGCAGGGGGACAGGGGCTCCCCAAGAGACCCAGTACTTC,CASRGTGAPQETQYF,NA,TRBV2,TRBD1,15,TRBJ2-5
TGTGCCAGCAGTGAGGGGTTGGATACGCAGTATTTT,CASSEGLDTQYF,NA,TRBV6-1,NA,12,TRBJ2-3
TGCAGTGCTAGACCGGGACTAAACGCCGGGGAGCTGTTTTTT,CSARPGLNAGELFF,many,TRBV20-1,TRBD2,14,TRBJ2-2
TGTGCCAGCAGTTTTAAGGGGCTCACAGATACGCAGTATTTT,CASSFKGLTDTQYF,NA,TRBV12-3/TRBV12-4,NA,14,TRBJ2-3
TGCGCCAGCAGTCCGGGACTAGCGTCGGGCGGGGAGCTGTTTTTT,CASSPGLASGGELFF,many,TRBV5-1,TRBD2,15,TRBJ2-2
TGTGCCAGCATTCCGACAGGGGTGAACACTGAAGCTTTCTTT,CASIPTGVNTEAFF,NA,TRBV6-2/TRBV6-3,TRBD1,14,TRBJ1-1
TGTGCCAGCCAACGGCGAGAGACCCAGTACTTC,CASQRRETQYF,NA,TRBV6-5,NA,11,TRBJ2-5
TGTGCCAGCAGTCCTAGGGCCGGGGGTGAGCAGTTCTTC,CASSPRAGGEQFF,NA,TRBV14,NA,13,TRBJ2-1
TGTGCCAGCAGCCGACAGGGGGGAAGCACCGGGGAGCTGTTTTTT,CASSRQGGSTGELFF,many,TRBV3-1,TRBD1,15,TRBJ2-2
TGTGCCAGCAGCTTAGGTGGCGGGGGCGCGGGCAATCAGCCCCAGCATTTT,CASSLGGGGAGNQPQHF,many,TRBV7-8,NA,17,TRBJ1-5
TGTGCCAGCAGTTATCCAGCGACAGGCAGGGGTTCACCCCTCCACTTT,CASSYPATGRGSPLHF,many,TRBV6-2/TRBV6-3,NA,16,TRBJ1-6
TGTGCCAGCAGTCCCTATCTAGGGGGACTAGCGGGGGGGCGAGAAGGGACAGATACGCAGTATTTT,CASSPYLGGLAGGREGTDTQYF,many,TRBV6-1,TRBD2,22,TRBJ2-3
TGTGCCAGCATCGGACAGGGGAATGTCGGGGAGCTGTTTTTT,CASIGQGNVGELFF,many,TRBV5-8,TRBD1,14,TRBJ2-2
TGCGCCAGCAGTCCCGGGAATATCAAGACAGATACGCAGTATTTT,CASSPGNIKTDTQYF,many,TRBV4-1,NA,15,TRBJ2-3
TGTGCCAGCAGCCAAGATGGGGCGGGGCCCGGTCTTTCACCCCTCCACTTT,CASSQDGAGPGLSPLHF,NA,TRBV3-1,NA,17,TRBJ1-6